This is a list of T cell receptor beta chains from one sample in a study of blood T cell repertoires in COVID-19. Sequencing used immunoSEQ multiplex PCR; TCRdb keeps in-frame clones, though not all of them. The data show 300,000 to 350,000 clones, with 75% to 90% seen just once and more than 5% held by the top ten. Sequencing was carried out using PBMCs or T cells enriched from blood (not recorded which). The receptors here all came from a man aged 25 to 40 who had recovered from COVID-19. The CDR3 runs from the conserved cysteine through the conserved F or W. The D gene is left open where the match is weak. Only part of the rows carry a size: once, few, many, or a class if the clone is expanded.

TRBV27	TRBJ1-6	-	TRBD1	CASSLDRGESPLHF	TGTGCCAGCAGTTTGGACAGGGGGGAATCACCCCTCCACTTT
TRBV2	TRBJ2-7	-	TRBD2	CASSTSGIYEQYF	TGTGCCAGCAGTACTAGCGGGATCTACGAGCAGTACTTC
TRBV12-5	TRBJ2-5	-	-	CASGLGLSRETQYF	TGTGCTAGTGGTTTGGGACTTTCTCGGGAGACCCAGTACTTC
TRBV3-1/TRBV3-2	TRBJ2-3	-	-	CASSQANTQYF	TGTGCCAGCAGCCAAGCCAATACGCAGTATTTT
TRBV10-3	TRBJ2-5	-	TRBD2	CAIKGSGTSGGAYETQYF	TGTGCCATCAAGGGGTCCGGGACTAGCGGGGGGGCGTACGAGACCCAGTACTTC
TRBV5-5	TRBJ1-4	-	-	CASSSPVNRVKNEKLFF	TGTGCCAGCAGCTCGCCAGTAAACAGGGTCAAAAATGAAAAACTGTTTTTT
TRBV2	TRBJ2-7	-	-	CASSEGLPGEQYF	TGTGCCAGCAGTGAAGGCCTACCGGGCGAGCAGTACTTC
TRBV28	TRBJ1-5	few	TRBD1	CASTKYGTVSNQPQHF	TGTGCCAGCACCAAATACGGGACAGTCAGCAATCAGCCCCAGCATTTT
TRBV15	TRBJ1-5	few	-	CATSRDLNQPQHF	TGTGCCACCAGCAGAGATTTAAATCAGCCCCAGCATTTT
TRBV19	TRBJ2-6	-	-	CASSIGDTSGANVLTF	TGTGCCAGTAGTATAGGAGATACCTCTGGGGCCAACGTCCTGACTTTC
TRBV27	TRBJ1-6	few	-	CASSSGGISPLHF	TGTGCCAGCAGTTCGGGGGGAATCTCACCCCTCCACTTT
TRBV5-8	TRBJ2-3	-	TRBD2	CASSLAGTSGSTDTQYF	TGTGCCAGCAGCTTGGCCGGGACTAGCGGAAGCACAGATACGCAGTATTTT
TRBV7-9	TRBJ1-5	-	TRBD1	CASSPGQQYSNQPQHF	TGTGCCAGCAGCCCGGGACAGCAATATAGCAATCAGCCCCAGCATTTT
TRBV25-1	TRBJ1-2	once	-	CASSQGGVYGYTF	TGTGCCAGCAGCCAGGGCGGGGTGTATGGCTACACCTTC
TRBV20-1	TRBJ2-4	-	-	CSARYNIQYF	TGCAGTGCTAGATATAACATTCAGTACTTC
TRBV5-1	TRBJ1-1	-	-	CASSSGARGNPEAFF	TGCGCCAGCAGCTCGGGGGCGCGGGGGAACCCTGAAGCTTTCTTT
TRBV18	TRBJ2-7	few	TRBD1	CASSRTGNSYEQYF	TGTGCCAGCTCGAGGACAGGGAACTCCTACGAGCAGTACTTC
TRBV23-1	TRBJ1-1	-	-	CASNTNLIAEGDTEAFF	TGCGCCAGCAATACAAATTTAATCGCGGAGGGAGACACTGAAGCTTTCTTT
TRBV7-9	TRBJ2-5	-	TRBD1	CASNSWDSDLQETQYF	TGTGCCAGCAACTCCTGGGACAGCGATTTACAAGAGACCCAGTACTTC
TRBV4-2	TRBJ1-2	few	-	CASSQDLTRGNGYTF	TGTGCCAGCAGCCAAGATCTTACCAGGGGCAATGGCTACACCTTC
TRBV30	TRBJ1-6	-	-	CAWSVAGASNSPLHF	TGTGCCTGGAGTGTAGCGGGGGCGAGCAATTCACCCCTCCACTTT
TRBV7-9	TRBJ1-2	once	-	CASSFAGGDGYTF	TGTGCCAGCAGCTTTGCGGGGGGAGATGGCTACACCTTC
TRBV20-1	TRBJ2-3	-	-	CSAIRGTQYF	TGCAGTGCTATCAGGGGAACGCAGTATTTT
TRBV6-5	TRBJ1-2	-	TRBD1	CASSYEGQGQYGYTF	TGTGCCAGCAGTTACGAGGGACAGGGACAATATGGCTACACCTTC
TRBV12-3/TRBV12-4	TRBJ1-1	-	-	CASSLGVEAFF	TGTGCCAGCAGTTTGGGCGTTGAAGCTTTCTTT
TRBV15	TRBJ1-2	-	TRBD1	CATSTRQGAAYGYTF	TGTGCCACCAGCACTCGACAGGGGGCCGCCTATGGCTACACCTTC
TRBV13	TRBJ1-2	-	TRBD1	CASSLVGQVKNYGYTF	TGTGCCAGCAGCTTAGTAGGACAGGTCAAAAACTATGGCTACACCTTC
TRBV5-4	TRBJ2-7	-	-	CASSLAGDLAYEQYF	TGTGCCAGCAGCTTGGCGGGGGACCTCGCCTACGAGCAGTACTTC
TRBV12-3/TRBV12-4	TRBJ1-2	few	TRBD1	CASSWTGGSGYTF	TGTGCCAGCAGTTGGACAGGGGGCAGTGGCTACACCTTC
TRBV9	TRBJ1-6	-	-	CASSVAFGHSSPLHF	TGTGCCAGCAGCGTAGCTTTTGGGCACTCTTCACCCCTCCACTTT
TRBV9	TRBJ1-1	once	-	CASSVGTNTEAFF	TGTGCCAGCAGCGTAGGGACAAACACTGAAGCTTTCTTT
TRBV24-1	TRBJ2-3	-	-	CATSGPEGTSTDTQYF	TGTGCCACCAGTGGCCCCGAGGGGACTAGCACAGATACGCAGTATTTT
TRBV5-4	TRBJ1-2	-	-	CASTARAPYGYTF	TGTGCCAGCACCGCCAGGGCCCCCTATGGCTACACCTTC
TRBV6-5	TRBJ2-7	-	-	CASSLQGKLYEQYF	TGTGCCAGCAGCCTACAGGGAAAGCTCTACGAGCAGTACTTC
TRBV15	TRBJ2-7	-	TRBD1	CATSKGTGSSYEQYF	TGTGCCACCAGCAAAGGGACAGGGAGCTCCTACGAGCAGTACTTC
TRBV27	TRBJ2-4	-	TRBD2	CASSLWGGTQNIQYF	TGTGCCAGCAGTTTATGGGGAGGGACCCAAAACATTCAGTACTTC
TRBV5-1	TRBJ2-2	-	-	CASSLAGSSRRGELFF	TGCGCCAGCAGCTTGGCAGGGTCGTCCCGTCGTGGGGAGCTGTTTTTT
TRBV27	TRBJ2-7	-	-	CASSDRFPYEQYF	TGTGCCAGCAGTGACAGGTTCCCCTACGAGCAGTACTTC
TRBV7-9	TRBJ1-3	-	TRBD1	CASSLGDRLGNTIYF	TGTGCCAGCAGCTTGGGGGACAGACTCGGAAACACCATATATTTT
TRBV10-3	TRBJ1-6	-	TRBD1	CAIRAEGQGDSPLHF	TGTGCCATCAGAGCGGAAGGGCAGGGGGATTCACCCCTCCACTTT
TRBV4-1	TRBJ2-5	-	TRBD2	CASSQSLGLAAQYF	TGCGCCAGCAGCCAAAGTCTCGGTCTAGCGGCCCAGTACTTC